Detailed here is one T cell receptor (beta chain). Its antigen is still unknown. Pooled samples include second doses given at about 4 or 12 weeks. The CDR3 is 17 residues long. V gave up 3 bases and J gave up 3 bases, with 18 bases separating them. Germline CDR1 is LNHDA and CDR2 is SQIVND (reference sequence). This sample was included in a study of T cell responses to AZD1222 COVID-19 vaccine. The assay was immunoSEQ multiplex PCR, and TCRdb's table has in-frame clones only and misses some. Of under 150,000 clones listed, 80% to 95% are singletons. Study conclusions and caveats: The sample set comprised mostly white British donors with more females, and clonal diversity was possibly underestimated. Seropositivity was recorded at baseline in only a handful of AZD1222 recipients. An increase in Spike-specific TCR breadth and depth was observed after two AZD1222 doses.

This TCR came from an adult who received the AZD1222 COVID-19 vaccine. V is TRBV19 and J is TRBJ1-5, with D possibly being TRBD1 (5 bases). Source: peripheral blood, taken 28 days after the second AZD1222 dose. The CDR3 bases are TGTGCCAGTAGTATTTTCACGGGGACGGCATTCAATCAGCCCCAGCATTTT. It translates to CASSIFTGTAFNQPQHF. The variable domain in full, completed from reference TRBV19 and TRBJ1-5, reads DGGITQSPKYLFRKEGQNVTLSCEQNLNHDAMYWYRQDPGQGLRLIYYSQIVNDFQKGDIAEGYSVSREKKESFPLTVTSAQKNPTAFYLCASSIFTGTAFNQPQHFGDGTRLSIL.